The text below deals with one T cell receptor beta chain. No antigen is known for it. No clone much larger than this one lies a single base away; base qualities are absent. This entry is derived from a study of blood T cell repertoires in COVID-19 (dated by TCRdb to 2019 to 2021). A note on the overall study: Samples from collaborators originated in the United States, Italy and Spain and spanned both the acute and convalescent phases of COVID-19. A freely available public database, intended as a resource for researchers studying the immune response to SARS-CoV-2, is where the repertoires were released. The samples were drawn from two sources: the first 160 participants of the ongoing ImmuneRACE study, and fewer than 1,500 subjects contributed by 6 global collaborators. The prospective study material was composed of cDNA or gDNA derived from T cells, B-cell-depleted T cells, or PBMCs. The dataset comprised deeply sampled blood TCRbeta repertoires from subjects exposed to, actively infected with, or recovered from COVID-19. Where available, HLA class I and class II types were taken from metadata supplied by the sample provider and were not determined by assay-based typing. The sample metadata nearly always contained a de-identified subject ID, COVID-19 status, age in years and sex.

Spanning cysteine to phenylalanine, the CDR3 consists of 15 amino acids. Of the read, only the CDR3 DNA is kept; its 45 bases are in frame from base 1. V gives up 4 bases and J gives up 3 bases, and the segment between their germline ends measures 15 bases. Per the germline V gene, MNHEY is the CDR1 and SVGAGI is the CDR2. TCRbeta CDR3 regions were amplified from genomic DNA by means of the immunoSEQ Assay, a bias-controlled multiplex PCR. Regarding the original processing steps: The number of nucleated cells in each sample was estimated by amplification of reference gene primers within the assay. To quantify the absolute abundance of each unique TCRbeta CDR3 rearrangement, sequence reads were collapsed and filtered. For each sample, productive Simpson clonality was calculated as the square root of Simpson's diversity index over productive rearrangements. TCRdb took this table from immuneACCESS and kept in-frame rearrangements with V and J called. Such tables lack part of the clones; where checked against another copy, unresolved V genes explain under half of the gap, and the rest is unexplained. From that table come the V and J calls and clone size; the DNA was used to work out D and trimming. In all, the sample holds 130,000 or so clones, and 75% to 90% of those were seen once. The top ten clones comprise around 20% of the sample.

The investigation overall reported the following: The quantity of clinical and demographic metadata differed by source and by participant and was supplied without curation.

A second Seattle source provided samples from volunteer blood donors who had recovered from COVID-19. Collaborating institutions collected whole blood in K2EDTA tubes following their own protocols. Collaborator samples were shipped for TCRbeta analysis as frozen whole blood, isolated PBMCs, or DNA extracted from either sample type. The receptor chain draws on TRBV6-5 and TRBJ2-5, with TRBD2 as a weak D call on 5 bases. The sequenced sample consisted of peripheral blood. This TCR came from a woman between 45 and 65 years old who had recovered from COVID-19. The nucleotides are TGTGCCAGCAGTTCTATCCCCAGCGGAGAAGAGACCCAGTACTTC. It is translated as CASSSIPSGEETQYF.